This TCR beta chain is drawn from a study of T cell clonotyping in hematopoietic cell transplantation. This clone was recorded only once. The germline gives CDR1 LNHDA, CDR2 SQIVND (reference sequence). This CDR3 is 15 amino acids long. With 4 bases removed from V and 4 bases from J, the gap between germline ends came to 16 bases. This table comes from immunoSEQ multiplex PCR, and its TCRdb copy is limited to in-frame clones, with some not included. The sample holds about 14,000 clones, approximately 90% seen once. This chain connects TRBV19 to TRBJ2-5; D might be TRBD1 (6 bases). The specimen comprised PBMCs, sampled 100 days after allogeneic stem cell transplant. The receptor comes from a male patient aged 45-59 years who had an allogeneic stem cell transplant from an unrelated donor, so T cells may come from the graft donor. Some clones in this sample may be carry-over from other donors' samples. CDR3 nucleotide sequence: TGTGCCAGTAGTACCTGGACAGAGGGACGAGAGACCCAGTACTTC. Translated, it gives CASSTWTEGRETQYF. Full variable domain (missing parts from reference TRBV19 and TRBJ2-5): DGGITQSPKYLFRKEGQNVTLSCEQNLNHDAMYWYRQDPGQGLRLIYYSQIVNDFQKGDIAEGYSVSREKKESFPLTVTSAQKNPTAFYLCASSTWTEGRETQYFGPGTRLLVL.